The TCR beta chain under discussion was sequenced for a study of Graves' ophthalmopathy and Graves' hyperthyroidism. The diagnosis combined clinical symptoms, thyroxine, TRAb, thyroid ultrasound and orbital computed tomography scans. Study findings and constraints: Classification of ophthalmopathy versus stable hyperthyroidism by a 13-signature model yielded around 90% sensitivity and roughly 81% specificity.

TCR beta CDR3 amplification used RNA transcripts. After a first-round RT-PCR with HTBI primers, a second-round multiplex PCR was run. TCRdb re-derived calls from the multiplex PCR reads in MiXCR, one entry per CDR3 protein. In the table there are 900,000 to 1,200,000 distinct CDR3 sequences, roughly 35% of which are singletons. This clonotype was found many times. Its antigen is as yet unknown. This CDR3 comprises 13 residues. In germline, CDR1 is LNHNV, CDR2 YYDKDF (reference sequence). Trimming cost V 1 base and J 8 bases, with 11 bases left between them. Source material: peripheral blood or thyroid tissue (not recorded which). The rearrangement uses TRBV15 and TRBJ1-2, with TRBD1 as a possible D gene (6 bases). The TCR was taken from an adult man with Graves' hyperthyroidism. CDR3 DNA sequence: TGTGCCACCAGCAGAGTCGGGGGCTGGGGCTACACCTTC. It encodes CATSRVGGWGYTF.